This passage covers 8 T cell receptor beta chains from one sample sequenced in a study of identical twins. TCRdb processed the 5' RACE reads anew with MiXCR; each CDR3 protein has one entry. The sample has 150,000 or so distinct CDR3 sequences; 3% to 4.5% are singletons. Material: memory T cells sorted from blood. These receptors were taken from a man aged 18 to 29 in good health.

In this sample, this clonotype turned up many times. The chain uses TRBV20-1 and TRBJ2-1; maybe TRBD1 (6 bases). Deletions cut 5 bases from V and 3 bases from J, with 17 bases between. The CDR3 extends over 15 amino acids. CDR1 is DFQATT, CDR2 SNEGSKA, per germline (reference sequence). CDR3 sequence (DNA): TGCAGTGCTGGGGACCGACAAGGGGGCTACAATGAGCAGTTCTTC. Its protein product is CSAGDRQGGYNEQFF.

This clonotype has a handful of counts. The V call is TRBV4-1, the J call TRBJ2-5; unclear D gene. Trimming removed 2 bases from V and 0 bases from J, with 7 bases in between. Per the germline V gene, CDR1 is MGHRA and CDR2 is YSYEKL. The CDR3 loop spans 14 amino acids. CDR3 nucleotide sequence: TGCGCCAGCAGCCAACCCACGGACCAAGAGACCCAGTACTTC. Its protein product is CASSQPTDQETQYF.

This chain connects TRBV11-2 to TRBJ2-1; TRBD1 agrees at 7 bases. The ends lost 1 base at V and 9 bases at J; junction bases unmatched: 9. Germline lookup yields CDR1 SGHAT and CDR2 FQNNGV. There are 15 residues in the CDR3. This CDR3 is CASSLAQGSPTEQFF. CDR3 DNA sequence: TGTGCCAGCAGCTTAGCACAGGGGTCACCTACTGAGCAGTTCTTC.

The chain uses TRBV10-1 and TRBJ2-5; D might be TRBD2 (5 bases). This CDR3 comprises 11 residues. V was trimmed by 8 bases and J by 4 bases, leaving 8 bases between them. In germline, CDR1 is WNHNN, CDR2 SYGVQD (reference sequence). The CDR3 reads CASEGGETQYF. The CDR3 DNA reads TGCGCCAGCGAGGGTGGAGAGACCCAGTACTTC.

This clonotype was seen ten or more times. The V and J genes are TRBV27 and TRBJ2-3; D is undetermined. Trimming cost V 4 bases and J 1 base, with 9 bases left between them. The CDR3 is 14 residues long. Germline CDR1 and CDR2: MNHEY and SMNVEV (reference sequence). The CDR3 sequence: CASSSGFRTDTQYF. In DNA, the CDR3 is TGTGCCAGCAGTTCGGGCTTTCGCACAGATACGCAGTATTTT.

This clonotype was counted many times. The chain joins TRBV29-1 to TRBJ2-2, with D unresolved. CDR3 size: 14 residues. Germline assignment: CDR1 SQVTM and CDR2 ANQGSEA. The V and J ends lost 7 bases and 4 bases respectively, with 16 bases between them. The CDR3: CSARSVGSTGELFF. CDR3 coding DNA: TGCAGCGCCAGGTCGGTAGGTTCCACCGGGGAGCTGTTTTTT.

This clonotype appeared many times. The V call is TRBV7-2, the J call TRBJ2-5; the D gene is possibly TRBD2 (6 bases). CDR1 is SGHTA, CDR2 FQGNSA, per germline. The ends were cut back, 0 bases at V and 9 bases at J, with 14 bases in the middle. This CDR3 has 14 residues. The CDR3 reads CASSLAGGGEAQYF. The CDR3 coding sequence is TGTGCCAGCAGCTTAGCGGGCGGTGGGGAGGCCCAGTACTTC.

This clonotype was seen many times. The chain recombines TRBV5-1 with TRBJ2-1; 10 bases are shared with TRBD2. Germline values: CDR1 SGHRS, CDR2 YFSETQ. The CDR3 is 15 residues long. With V trimmed by 1 base and J by 8 bases, 6 bases remained unmatched. The CDR3 spells CASSLWASGSHEQFF. In DNA form, the CDR3 reads TGCGCCAGCAGCTTGTGGGCTAGCGGGAGCCATGAGCAGTTCTTC. The variable domain in full, completed from reference TRBV5-1 and TRBJ2-1, reads KAGVTQTPRYLIKTRGQQVTLSCSPISGHRSVSWYQQTPGQGLQFLFEYFSETQRNKGNFPGRFSGRQFSNSRSEMNVSTLELGDSALYLCASSLWASGSHEQFFGPGTRLTVL.